The count of the clone carrying this T cell receptor beta chain is one. The antigen is not known. This sample was included in a study of OX40 agonist ivuxolimab in advanced cancers. Study-wide context: Patients assigned to dose escalation were diagnosed with hepatocellular carcinoma, melanoma, renal cell or head and neck cancer. Study-level results: The investigators did not determine what antigen specificity the expanded peripheral T cells had.

The data were produced by immunoSEQ multiplex PCR, yet TCRdb's version contains in-frame clones alone and is incomplete. The data contain about 79,000 clones, 90% of them singletons. Losses at the gene ends were 3 bases for V and 4 bases for J; bases not matched to a gene: 14. Germline V gene sequence: CDR1 LNHDA, CDR2 SQIVND (reference sequence). The CDR3 covers 19 residues. The starting material was CD4+ or CD8+ T cells sorted from blood, obtained in a trial of the OX40 agonist ivuxolimab. V gene TRBV19 combines with J gene TRBJ2-4, with 11 bases identical to TRBD1. This clonotype was obtained from an adult with an advanced solid tumor such as melanoma, head and neck, liver or kidney cancer. The CDR3 is CASSIPLNRDRGIKNIQYF. The CDR3 bases are TGTGCCAGTAGTATCCCCTTGAACCGGGACAGGGGGATTAAAAACATTCAGTACTTC.